The rows below give T cell receptor beta chains drawn from one sample of a study of beta chain features in type 1 diabetes. Measured with immunoSEQ multiplex PCR; TCRdb has only the in-frame clones, and not every one. The sample has hundreds of thousands of clones, 9.3% seen once. What was sequenced was central memory CD4+ T cells from blood. The source is a man younger than 45 with type 1 diabetes. CDR3s include the opening cysteine and the closing phenylalanine or tryptophan. Each record gives: D gene, clone size, V gene, J gene, CDR3 DNA, CDR3 protein. The D gene is left open where the match is weak. Clone size is shown for a subset of rows, as once, few, many or a class of expanded clone.

>NA|NA|TRBV2|TRBJ1-1
TGTGCCAGCAGTGAACGGCAGCAAAGTAACACTGAAGCTTTCTTT
CASSERQQSNTEAFF
>NA|NA|TRBV25-1|TRBJ1-4
TGTGCCAGCAGTGAATCCGGGGCCGATGAAAAACTGTTTTTT
CASSESGADEKLFF
>NA|few|TRBV15|TRBJ2-7
TGTGCCACCAGCCCGGACTTGCCAGGCTCGTACGAGCAGTACTTC
CATSPDLPGSYEQYF
>NA|many|TRBV27|TRBJ2-3
TGTGCCAGCAGTCCCCGCTTCTTGGATACGCAGTATTTT
CASSPRFLDTQYF
>TRBD1|few|TRBV4-2|TRBJ1-1
TGTGCCAGCAGTTCAGGACAGGGAATGGCTGAAGCTTTCTTT
CASSSGQGMAEAFF
>NA|few|TRBV5-4|TRBJ2-3
TGTGCCAGCAGCTTACAAGGAACTAGCACAGATACGCAGTATTTT
CASSLQGTSTDTQYF
>NA|NA|TRBV11-3|TRBJ2-1
TGTGCCAGCAGCCCTCTCGGAGGGGTAGGTGGCAATGAGCAGTTCTTC
CASSPLGGVGGNEQFF
>TRBD1|many|TRBV7-9|TRBJ1-4
TGTGCCAGCAGCCGGGACAGGGGGCACGAAAAACTGTTTTTT
CASSRDRGHEKLFF
>NA|NA|TRBV27|TRBJ2-1
TGTGCCAGCAGTTTATGGGGCGCGGAGCAGTTCTTC
CASSLWGAEQFF
>NA|few|TRBV19|TRBJ1-5
TGTGCCAGTAGCTGGATGGACGTCTATCAACCCCAGCATTTT
CASSWMDVYQPQHF
>TRBD1|NA|TRBV27|TRBJ1-5
TGTGCCAGCAGACGACAGGGTGATCAGCCCCAGCATTTT
CASRRQGDQPQHF
>TRBD1|few|TRBV6-1|TRBJ1-1
TGTGCCAGCAGTGAAAATGGGGACAGGGGCTGGACTGAAGCTTTCTTT
CASSENGDRGWTEAFF
>TRBD2|NA|TRBV7-2|TRBJ2-1
TGTGCCAGCAGCCCTGGTCGGGGGGTGAATGAGCAGTTCTTC
CASSPGRGVNEQFF
>NA|few|TRBV7-2|TRBJ1-5
TGTGCCAGCAGCCCCACGACAAATCAGCCCCAGCATTTT
CASSPTTNQPQHF
>NA|NA|TRBV10-3|TRBJ1-1
TGTGCCATCAGTGCAGACACTGAAGCTTTCTTT
CAISADTEAFF
>NA|NA|TRBV15|TRBJ2-7
TGTGCCACCAGCAGGACAGGTCCCTACGAGCAGTACTTC
CATSRTGPYEQYF
>NA|few|TRBV27|TRBJ1-5
TGTGCCAGCCGCGTGGTTCCCTATAGCAATCAGCCCCAGCATTTT
CASRVVPYSNQPQHF
>NA|NA|TRBV14|TRBJ1-2
TGTGCCAGCAGCCAAGATTTCGGAAACCTATACACCGGCTACACCTTC
CASSQDFGNLYTGYTF
>NA|NA|TRBV7-2|TRBJ2-7
TGTGCCAGCAGTTTTAGAGCGGGTGAGCAGTACTTC
CASSFRAGEQYF
>NA|NA|TRBV7-9|TRBJ2-7
TGTGCCAGCAGCCCCGGCTCCTTCGAGCAGTACTTC
CASSPGSFEQYF
>TRBD1|NA|TRBV6-1|TRBJ2-5
TGTGCCAGCCATTGGGACAGGGGCGGCGAGACCCAGTACTTC
CASHWDRGGETQYF
>TRBD1|few|TRBV7-6|TRBJ1-2
TGTGCCAGCAGCTCAGGGACAGGGAGGAAAGATGGCTACACCTTC
CASSSGTGRKDGYTF
>NA|NA|TRBV14|TRBJ2-7
TGTGCCAGCAGCCAAGGGCCGATCGGCTACGAGCAGTACTTC
CASSQGPIGYEQYF
>NA|NA|TRBV6-5|TRBJ2-7
TGTGCCAGCAGCCCAGCGGCCGGGATCTACGAGCAGTACTTC
CASSPAAGIYEQYF
>TRBD1|few|TRBV10-2|TRBJ1-1
TGCGCCAGCAGTGAATTTGGGACAGGTGCCACTGAAGCTTTCTTT
CASSEFGTGATEAFF
>NA|NA|TRBV30|TRBJ1-1
TGTGCCTGGAGTGTCAGTCGAACTGAAGCTTTCTTT
CAWSVSRTEAFF
>NA|few|TRBV9|TRBJ1-2
TGTGCCAGCAGCGTAGTACCAGGGGACTATGGCTACACCTTC
CASSVVPGDYGYTF
>NA|NA|TRBV23-1|TRBJ1-5
TGCGCCAGCAGTCAATCGAGGCGGGATAATCAGCCCCAGCATTTT
CASSQSRRDNQPQHF
>NA|NA|TRBV4-3|TRBJ1-1
TGCGCCAGCAGCCACGGGACTGTTTTTGAAGCTTTCTTT
CASSHGTVFEAFF